A selection of T cell receptor beta chains follows, all from one sample in a study of shared clonotypes between healthy human individuals. Clones were sequenced by immunoSEQ multiplex PCR, and TCRdb holds only the in-frame ones, with some missing. The table lists fewer than 650,000 clones, 76% of them singletons, with approximately 12% in the top ten. Sample: PBMCs. The source is a woman aged 40-49 years in good health. Some clones in this sample may be carry-over from other donors' samples. Each CDR3 is given with its conserved first and last residue. The order of the fields is V gene, clone size, D gene, J gene, CDR3 length, CDR3 DNA, CDR3 protein. A D gene is named only where the DNA matches it firmly. The listing skips clone size in some rows; elsewhere it reads once, few, many or a size class.

TRBV4-3	NA	NA	TRBJ1-4	16	TGCGCCAGCAGTTCCGTAGTGGGCCGGGGAAGGGAAAAACTGTTTTTT	CASSSVVGRGREKLFF
TRBV4-2	NA	NA	TRBJ1-5	14	TGTGCCAGCAGCCAAGACTACCAGGGGCAGCCCCAGCATTTT	CASSQDYQGQPQHF
TRBV19	NA	NA	TRBJ2-7	14	TGTGCCAGTAGTATATCTCAGGGACCCTACGAGCAGTACTTC	CASSISQGPYEQYF
TRBV19	NA	TRBD1	TRBJ1-5	13	TGTGCCAGTAATAGACAGGGGTATCAGCCCCAGCATTTT	CASNRQGYQPQHF
TRBV5-1	NA	NA	TRBJ1-2	14	TGCGCCAGCAGCCCCATGGGAGGGTCGACTGGCTACACCTTC	CASSPMGGSTGYTF
TRBV19	NA	NA	TRBJ1-5	12	TGTGCCAGTAGTATAGGAGACCAGCCCCAGCATTTT	CASSIGDQPQHF
TRBV10-1	NA	NA	TRBJ2-7	13	TGCGCCAGCAGTCTTGACAGCGGCTACGAGCAGTACTTC	CASSLDSGYEQYF
TRBV2	NA	NA	TRBJ2-5	12	TGTGCCAGCAAGGAAGGTCAAGAGACCCAGTACTTC	CASKEGQETQYF
TRBV5-4	few	NA	TRBJ2-3	15	TGTGCCAGCAGCTTGGCCCCCGGGAACTCAGATACGCAGTATTTT	CASSLAPGNSDTQYF
TRBV28	NA	NA	TRBJ1-3	12	TGTGCCACTCATACGGACGGAAACACCATATATTTT	CATHTDGNTIYF
TRBV7-8	NA	NA	TRBJ2-7	13	TGTGCCAGCAGCTTAGGACAGAACTACGAGCAGTACTTC	CASSLGQNYEQYF
TRBV10-3	NA	NA	TRBJ1-2	14	TGTGCCATCAGTGTGAAGGCGTCGGACTATGGCTACACCTTC	CAISVKASDYGYTF
TRBV7-9	NA	NA	TRBJ2-7	14	TGTGCCAGCAGCTTGACAGGACTCTCCTACGAGCAGTACTTC	CASSLTGLSYEQYF
TRBV7-9	NA	NA	TRBJ2-3	14	TGTGCCAGCAGCTTATCGTCAGGGGCAGATACGCAGTATTTT	CASSLSSGADTQYF
TRBV18	NA	NA	TRBJ2-5	13	TGTGCCAGCTCACCATCCCGCCAGGAGACCCAGTACTTC	CASSPSRQETQYF
TRBV7-8	NA	NA	TRBJ2-2	15	TGTGCCAGCAGCCCCAGGGTGGGCGGCGCCGGGGAGCTGTTTTTT	CASSPRVGGAGELFF
TRBV9	NA	NA	TRBJ2-2	12	TGTGCCAGCAGCGTAAACATCGGGGAGCTGTTTTTT	CASSVNIGELFF
TRBV28	NA	TRBD2	TRBJ2-5	18	TGTGCCAGCACTCATTCCGCCAAGACTAGCGGGAGGGGCGAGACCCAGTACTTC	CASTHSAKTSGRGETQYF
TRBV7-9	NA	TRBD2	TRBJ2-1	16	TGTGCCAGCAGCCCAATTGGACTAGCGGGAGCCCATGAGCAGTTCTTC	CASSPIGLAGAHEQFF
TRBV7-9	NA	NA	TRBJ1-4	16	TGTGCCAGCAGCCACGGTGCGACCGGGGGGGGTGAAAAACTGTTTTTT	CASSHGATGGGEKLFF
TRBV19	NA	NA	TRBJ2-7	12	TGTGCCACCGCGGACGCTACCTACGAGCAGTACTTC	CATADATYEQYF
TRBV10-1	NA	NA	TRBJ2-7	12	TGCGCCAGCAAGGGGAGGCTAGACGAGCAGTACTTC	CASKGRLDEQYF
TRBV2	few	NA	TRBJ1-1	13	TGTGCCAGCAGGGGACTCTGGAACACTGAAGCTTTCTTT	CASRGLWNTEAFF
TRBV29-1	few	NA	TRBJ1-1	12	TGCAGCGTTGAAAAGGGGGGAACTGAAGCTTTCTTT	CSVEKGGTEAFF
TRBV6-1	NA	NA	TRBJ1-1	14	TGTGCCAGCAGTTCGGGACGGCTGAACACTGAAGCTTTCTTT	CASSSGRLNTEAFF
TRBV7-3	NA	NA	TRBJ2-5	15	TGTGCCAGCAGCTTAATGGTGGCAGGCCAAGAGACCCAGTACTTC	CASSLMVAGQETQYF
TRBV2	few	NA	TRBJ1-5	14	TGTGCCAGCAGTGAAGAGAGGTTCAATCAGCCCCAGCATTTT	CASSEERFNQPQHF
TRBV29-1	NA	TRBD2	TRBJ2-2	17	TGCAGCGTTGTCCTTAGCGGGAGGCCCAAGGCGGCCGGGGAGCTGTTTTTT	CSVVLSGRPKAAGELFF
TRBV18	NA	NA	TRBJ2-3	13	TGTGCCAGCTCACTCCTAGAGACCGATACGCAGTATTTT	CASSLLETDTQYF
TRBV5-4	NA	TRBD2	TRBJ2-2	16	TGTGCCAGCAGCCCGGGACTAGCGGGAGGAACCGGGGAGCTGTTTTTT	CASSPGLAGGTGELFF
TRBV5-5	NA	NA	TRBJ1-3	17	TGTGCCAGCAGCTTTATATCGGTTAGGAGCTCTGGAAACACCATATATTTT	CASSFISVRSSGNTIYF
TRBV5-1	NA	NA	TRBJ1-1	13	TGCGCCAGCAGCGTTACAGCGAACACTGAAGCTTTCTTT	CASSVTANTEAFF
TRBV7-8	NA	TRBD2	TRBJ2-2	17	TGTGCCAGCAGCTTACCGGGACTAGCGGGAAACACCGGGGAGCTGTTTTTT	CASSLPGLAGNTGELFF
TRBV30	NA	NA	TRBJ1-2	12	TGTGCCTGGACCGCAGGAGCTTATGGCTACACCTTC	CAWTAGAYGYTF
TRBV29-1	NA	TRBD2	TRBJ2-5	15	TGCAGCGTTGTGGCTAGCGGGAGGGCCATTGAGACCCAGTACTTC	CSVVASGRAIETQYF
TRBV13	NA	NA	TRBJ1-6	14	TGTGCCAGCAGCTTAGTGGGACAAGATTCACCCCTCCACTTT	CASSLVGQDSPLHF
TRBV10-3	NA	TRBD2	TRBJ2-3	14	TGTGCCATCAAAGCGGGAGGGAGCACAGATACGCAGTATTTT	CAIKAGGSTDTQYF
TRBV19	NA	NA	TRBJ1-1	15	TGTGCCAGTAGTATATTGGACAGTCGGAACACTGAAGCTTTCTTT	CASSILDSRNTEAFF
TRBV30	once	NA	TRBJ1-3	13	TGTGCCTGGAGTAGAGGGACTGGAAACACCATATATTTT	CAWSRGTGNTIYF
TRBV9	NA	NA	TRBJ1-4	14	TGTGCCAGCAGTATGGCAGCCTCTAATGAAAAACTGTTTTTT	CASSMAASNEKLFF
TRBV7-2	NA	NA	TRBJ2-1	16	TGTGCCAGCAGCTTAGTGGGGCAGATACCGATCGATGAGCAGTTCTTC	CASSLVGQIPIDEQFF
TRBV28	NA	TRBD2	TRBJ2-7	15	TGTGCCAGCAGTTTGAGCCTAGCGGGAGATAACGAGCAGTACTTC	CASSLSLAGDNEQYF
TRBV28	many	NA	TRBJ2-5	14	TGTGCCAGCCGGGACTTCCGGAGGGGAGAGACCCAGTACTTC	CASRDFRRGETQYF
TRBV4-2	NA	NA	TRBJ2-1	13	TGTGCCAGCAGCCAAGATTTGCGACTAGAGGGAATCTTC	CASSQDLRLEGIF
TRBV28	NA	TRBD2	TRBJ2-7	14	TGTGCCAGCAGCCCTAGCGGGAGCTCCTACGAGCAGTACTTC	CASSPSGSSYEQYF
TRBV15	few	NA	TRBJ1-5	15	TGTGCCACCAGCTCGTTGTATGCAGGGCATCAGCCCCAGCATTTT	CATSSLYAGHQPQHF